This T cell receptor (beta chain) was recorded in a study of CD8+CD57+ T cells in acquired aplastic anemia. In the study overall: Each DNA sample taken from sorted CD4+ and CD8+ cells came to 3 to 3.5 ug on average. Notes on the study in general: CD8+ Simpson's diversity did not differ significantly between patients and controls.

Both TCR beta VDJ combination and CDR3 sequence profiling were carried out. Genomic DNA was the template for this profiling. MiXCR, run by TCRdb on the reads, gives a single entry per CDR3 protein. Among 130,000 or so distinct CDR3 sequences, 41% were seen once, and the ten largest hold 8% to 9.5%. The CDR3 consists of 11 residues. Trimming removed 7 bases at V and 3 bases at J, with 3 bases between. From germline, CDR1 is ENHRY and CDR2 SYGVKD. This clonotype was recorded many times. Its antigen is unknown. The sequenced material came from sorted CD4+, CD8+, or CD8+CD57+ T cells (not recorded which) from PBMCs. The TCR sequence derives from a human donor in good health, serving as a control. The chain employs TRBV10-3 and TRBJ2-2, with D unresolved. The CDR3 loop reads CAIKDTGELFF. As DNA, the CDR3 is TGTGCCATCAAAGACACCGGGGAGCTGTTTTTT.